Listed below are T cell receptor beta chains from one sample, sequenced in a study of T cell changes during pregnancy in multiple sclerosis. Using immunoSEQ multiplex PCR, the repertoire was profiled, and TCRdb retains in-frame clones only, with some absent. The repertoire consists of tens of thousands of clones, with 80% to 95% occurring once and the leading ten covering around 2%. The sequencing here drew on peripheral blood, taken after pregnancy. The source is a female donor with multiple sclerosis, enrolled in a pregnancy study. The CDR3 runs from the conserved cysteine through the conserved F or W. Each record gives: clone size, J gene, V gene, D gene, CDR3 length, CDR3 protein, CDR3 DNA. The D gene is left open where the match is weak. Clone size, where shown, is once, few, many, or a class for clones that have expanded.

clone size: -; J gene: TRBJ2-1; V gene: TRBV5-1; D gene: -; CDR3 length: 13; CDR3 protein: CASSEGPDNEQFF; CDR3 DNA: TGCGCCAGCAGTGAGGGCCCAGACAATGAGCAGTTCTTC
clone size: -; J gene: TRBJ2-3; V gene: TRBV4-2; D gene: TRBD2; CDR3 length: 20; CDR3 protein: CASSQGGLVGSSTHVTTQYF; CDR3 DNA: TGTGCCAGCAGCCAAGGGGGACTAGTCGGGTCTTCTACTCATGTAACTACGCAGTATTTT
clone size: once; J gene: TRBJ2-3; V gene: TRBV7-9; D gene: -; CDR3 length: 14; CDR3 protein: CASSSDRDTDTQYF; CDR3 DNA: TGTGCCAGCAGCTCGGACAGAGACACAGATACGCAGTATTTT
clone size: -; J gene: TRBJ1-1; V gene: TRBV5-1; D gene: TRBD1; CDR3 length: 17; CDR3 protein: CASSFSSPGTGYSEAFF; CDR3 DNA: TGCGCCAGCAGCTTTTCCTCCCCCGGGACAGGGTATTCTGAAGCTTTCTTT
clone size: -; J gene: TRBJ2-5; V gene: TRBV4-2; D gene: -; CDR3 length: 13; CDR3 protein: CASSQERVETQYF; CDR3 DNA: TGTGCCAGCAGCCAAGAGAGGGTCGAGACCCAGTACTTC
clone size: -; J gene: TRBJ1-2; V gene: TRBV6-5; D gene: -; CDR3 length: 14; CDR3 protein: CASRGAGASYGYTF; CDR3 DNA: TGTGCCAGCAGAGGAGCGGGGGCGAGCTATGGCTACACCTTC
clone size: medium-sized; J gene: TRBJ1-2; V gene: TRBV19; D gene: -; CDR3 length: 15; CDR3 protein: CASSMWAAVAYGYTF; CDR3 DNA: TGTGCCAGTAGTATGTGGGCCGCCGTTGCCTATGGCTACACCTTC
clone size: -; J gene: TRBJ2-1; V gene: TRBV27; D gene: TRBD2; CDR3 length: 17; CDR3 protein: CASSSRTSGSTVYEQFF; CDR3 DNA: TGTGCCAGCAGTTCCCGGACTAGCGGGAGCACGGTGTATGAGCAGTTCTTC
clone size: -; J gene: TRBJ2-2; V gene: TRBV7-2; D gene: -; CDR3 length: 12; CDR3 protein: CASSLSAGELFF; CDR3 DNA: TGTGCCAGCAGCTTATCCGCCGGGGAGCTGTTTTTT
clone size: -; J gene: TRBJ2-1; V gene: TRBV5-6; D gene: -; CDR3 length: 15; CDR3 protein: CASSAKGRSYNEQFF; CDR3 DNA: TGTGCCAGCAGCGCAAAGGGGCGATCCTACAATGAGCAGTTCTTC
clone size: -; J gene: TRBJ2-3; V gene: TRBV29-1; D gene: -; CDR3 length: 13; CDR3 protein: CSVGRLWSDTQYF; CDR3 DNA: TGCAGCGTCGGTAGACTATGGTCAGATACGCAGTATTTT
clone size: -; J gene: TRBJ1-5; V gene: TRBV6-5; D gene: TRBD1; CDR3 length: 14; CDR3 protein: CASSRTGEGQPQHF; CDR3 DNA: TGTGCCAGCAGCCGGACAGGGGAAGGTCAGCCCCAGCATTTT
clone size: once; J gene: TRBJ1-5; V gene: TRBV18; D gene: -; CDR3 length: 13; CDR3 protein: CASSAAGNQPQHF; CDR3 DNA: TGTGCCAGCTCGGCGGCGGGCAATCAGCCCCAGCATTTT
clone size: -; J gene: TRBJ1-2; V gene: TRBV7-9; D gene: -; CDR3 length: 15; CDR3 protein: CASSSSTDTNYGYTF; CDR3 DNA: TGTGCCAGCAGCTCGTCGACAGATACTAACTATGGCTACACCTTC
clone size: few; J gene: TRBJ1-1; V gene: TRBV25-1; D gene: -; CDR3 length: 11; CDR3 protein: CASATGRNEFF; CDR3 DNA: TGTGCCAGCGCGACAGGACGTAATGAGTTCTTT
clone size: -; J gene: TRBJ2-7; V gene: TRBV29-1; D gene: TRBD2; CDR3 length: 12; CDR3 protein: CSVAPAGVEQYF; CDR3 DNA: TGCAGCGTTGCCCCAGCGGGGGTTGAGCAGTACTTC
clone size: -; J gene: TRBJ2-5; V gene: TRBV25-1; D gene: TRBD2; CDR3 length: 16; CDR3 protein: CASGEPGLAEQETQYF; CDR3 DNA: TGTGCCAGCGGGGAACCGGGACTAGCGGAGCAAGAGACCCAGTACTTC
clone size: -; J gene: TRBJ2-3; V gene: TRBV19; D gene: TRBD1; CDR3 length: 14; CDR3 protein: CASRLRQGADTQYF; CDR3 DNA: TGTGCCAGTAGGCTAAGACAGGGCGCAGATACGCAGTATTTT